Listed here are 24 T cell receptor beta chains from one sample, sequenced in a study of blood T cell repertoires in COVID-19. Sequenced by immunoSEQ multiplex PCR; TCRdb stores in-frame clones only, minus some. The sample holds 200,000 to 250,000 clones, around 90% seen once. Sequencing used peripheral blood. The source is a man aged 18 to 35 with active or convalescent COVID-19.

The rearrangement links TRBV27 to TRBJ1-3; D unresolved. V was clipped by 5 bases and J by 0 bases, with 11 bases between them. CDR1 and CDR2 from the germline V gene are MNHEY and SMNVEV (reference sequence). This CDR3 has 15 residues. This CDR3 reads CASSRDSYSGNTIYF. The CDR3 DNA is TGTGCCAGCAGTCGTGACTCGTACTCTGGAAACACCATATATTTT.

The chain employs TRBV12-3 or TRBV12-4 and TRBJ1-2, with D possibly matching TRBD1 (5 bases). V gave up 3 bases and J gave up 7 bases, with 12 bases separating them. The CDR3 is made up of 13 amino acids. CDR3 DNA sequence: TGTGCCAGCAGTTTGTTCGGGGGGTCTGGCTACACCTTC. It encodes CASSLFGGSGYTF.

The CDR3 sequence is CASSAASGAYEQYF. In DNA form, the CDR3 reads TGTGCCAGCAGTGCTGCTAGCGGGGCCTACGAGCAGTACTTC. The chain joins TRBV6-2 or TRBV6-3 to TRBJ2-7, with 9 bases aligning to TRBD2. The CDR3 runs 14 residues. In germline, CDR1 is MNHEY, CDR2 SVGEGT. V shed 5 bases and J 2 bases; nucleotides not matched to a gene: 4.

This chain links TRBV11-2 with TRBJ2-7; 10 positions match TRBD1. V was pared by 5 bases and J by 4 bases, with 17 bases of the junction left unmatched. This CDR3 is built from 18 residues. Germline CDR1 SGHAT, CDR2 FQNNGV. CDR3 bases: TGTGCCAGCAGCCGGACCTGGACAGGGGGGCCCATCGAGTACGAGCAGTACTTC. It translates to CASSRTWTGGPIEYEQYF.

The J gene is TRBJ2-5, the V gene TRBV5-7, with TRBD2 as a possible D gene (7 bases). TRBV5-7 is recorded as an ORF, its role being uncertain. Trimming took off 4 bases at V and 5 bases at J, with 27 bases between the two ends. This CDR3 spans 18 amino acids. CDR3 bases: TGTGCCAGCAGCAGGGGGGGGTCGATGGCTGGGCCGCTCGAGACCCAGTACTTC. The encoded protein is CASSRGGSMAGPLETQYF.

The chain recombines TRBV19 with TRBJ2-7, with 8 bases aligning to TRBD1. CDR3 size: 15 residues. The J segment lost 0 bases and the V segment lost 3 bases, leaving 4 bases of the junction unmatched. The germline CDR1 and CDR2 sequences are LNHDA and SQIVND (reference sequence). CDR3 residues: CASSIFGTGSYEQYF. CDR3 in DNA: TGTGCCAGTAGTATTTTTGGGACAGGCTCCTACGAGCAGTACTTC.

This chain links TRBV19 with TRBJ1-5, with TRBD1 identical over 7 bases. Germline loops: CDR1 LNHDA, CDR2 SQIVND (reference sequence). The CDR3 covers 16 residues. The V segment lost 8 bases and the J segment 3 bases; nucleotides outside the gene matches: 13. The CDR3 here is CASSLTGTVINQPQHF. For the CDR3, the DNA is TGTGCCAGTTCTCTGACCGGGACAGTCATCAATCAGCCCCAGCATTTT.

This sequence joins TRBV5-6 and TRBJ1-5; no clear D gene. The germline V gene encodes CDR1 SGHDT and CDR2 YYEEEE. The CDR3 runs 15 residues. V dropped 1 base and J dropped 6 bases, with 14 bases sitting between them. The CDR3 here is CASSLSPRDGQPQHF. In DNA form, the CDR3 reads TGTGCCAGCAGCTTGTCCCCGCGCGATGGTCAGCCCCAGCATTTT.

The chain's CDR3 is CASSIDGSEQYF. For the CDR3, the DNA is TGTGCCAGTAGTATAGACGGTTCCGAGCAGTACTTC. The chain employs TRBV19 and TRBJ2-7; D call uncertain. Trimming pared 0 bases from V and 6 bases from J, leaving 6 bases between. This CDR3 comprises 12 residues. Germline CDR1 LNHDA, CDR2 SQIVND (reference sequence). Complete variable domain (other parts from reference TRBV19 and TRBJ2-7): DGGITQSPKYLFRKEGQNVTLSCEQNLNHDAMYWYRQDPGQGLRLIYYSQIVNDFQKGDIAEGYSVSREKKESFPLTVTSAQKNPTAFYLCASSIDGSEQYFGPGTRLTVT.

The rearrangement uses TRBV27 and TRBJ2-7, with D maybe TRBD2 (7 bases). The germline V gene has CDR1 MNHEY and CDR2 SMNVEV (reference sequence). This CDR3 spans 17 amino acids. Trimming removed 2 bases at V and 5 bases at J, with 22 bases between. The CDR3 DNA reads as TGTGCCAGCAGTTTAAGGGGGGCCGGGGGGCGCATCGACGAGCAGTACTTC. This codes for CASSLRGAGGRIDEQYF.

The V and J genes are TRBV19 and TRBJ2-1, with D maybe TRBD2 (6 bases). With 8 bases removed from V and 9 bases from J, the gap between germline ends came to 14 bases. The V gene's germline CDR1 is LNHDA and CDR2 SQIVND (reference sequence). The CDR3 has 12 residues. CDR3 protein: CASGIFGSEQFF. CDR3 nucleotides: TGTGCCAGTGGGATCTTCGGGAGTGAGCAGTTCTTC.

This clone was counted a single time. This chain connects TRBV5-1 to TRBJ1-2; TRBD1 is a possible D gene (5 bases). With 0 bases removed from V and 7 bases from J, the gap between germline ends came to 7 bases. This CDR3 is built from 12 residues. The germline gives CDR1 SGHRS, CDR2 YFSETQ. The CDR3 region has the DNA TGCGCCAGCAGCTTGGGGGGCGGTGGCTACACCTTC. The encoded protein is CASSLGGGGYTF.

The chain combines TRBV29-1 with TRBJ2-1; D is undetermined. The CDR3 consists of 12 residues. CDR1 and CDR2 (germline): SQVTM, ANQGSEA. V lost 6 bases to trimming and J lost 7 bases, with 13 bases between them. For the CDR3, the DNA is TGCAGCGTCGTCGCGCCTACTAATGAGCAGTTCTTC. It translates to CSVVAPTNEQFF.

The sample holds a few counts of this clone. This chain connects TRBV6-2 or TRBV6-3 to TRBJ2-5; D possibly corresponds to TRBD2 (6 bases). Between the trimmed V and J ends, which lost 5 bases and 5 bases, there was a span of 21 bases. Per the germline V gene, CDR1 is MNHEY and CDR2 is SVGEGT. The CDR3 has 16 amino acids. The CDR3 sequence is CASSPPGVADRETQYF. The CDR3 DNA is TGTGCCAGCAGTCCACCCGGGGTAGCGGATAGGGAGACCCAGTACTTC.

The rearrangement uses TRBV10-3 and TRBJ2-3; 7 nucleotides match TRBD1. The J segment lost 0 bases and the V segment lost 6 bases, leaving 3 bases of the junction unmatched. Germline lookup yields CDR1 ENHRY and CDR2 SYGVKD. This CDR3 comprises 14 residues. The CDR3 nucleotides read TGTGCCATCAGCGAACAGGGGAGCACAGATACGCAGTATTTT. This gives the protein CAISEQGSTDTQYF.

This chain's CDR3 is CASSYSAAPGGYTF. CDR3 DNA: TGTGCCAGCAGTTACTCGGCCGCGCCGGGTGGCTACACCTTC. The chain uses TRBV6-2 or TRBV6-3 and TRBJ1-2, with D hard to call. This CDR3 spans 14 amino acids. Germline lookup yields CDR1 MNHEY and CDR2 SVGEGT. V was trimmed by 0 bases and J by 7 bases, leaving 12 bases between them.

V usage is TRBV18 and J usage is TRBJ2-7; 8 nucleotides line up with TRBD1. The V gene end was trimmed by 3 bases and the J gene end by 6 bases; junction bases not matched to a gene: 10. Germline V gene lookup returns CDR1 KGHSH and CDR2 LQKENI. The CDR3 has 15 amino acids. The CDR3: CASSPGQGASPEQYF. CDR3 coding DNA: TGTGCCAGCTCACCGGGGCAGGGGGCCTCTCCCGAGCAGTACTTC.

This chain uses TRBV5-1 with TRBJ1-2, with 11 bases matching TRBD1. Per the germline V gene, CDR1 is SGHRS and CDR2 is YFSETQ. Germline trimming cut 4 bases from V and 6 bases from J; bases unmatched to any gene: 8. This CDR3 has 15 residues. CDR3 nucleotide sequence: TGCGCCAGCAGCCCCCAGGGACAGGGGGGGAATGGCTACACCTTC. Its translation is CASSPQGQGGNGYTF.

This CDR3 is CASSRPGFEQFF. The CDR3 DNA sequence: TGTGCCAGCAGTCGTCCAGGGTTTGAGCAGTTCTTC. The chain links TRBV27 to TRBJ2-1; D may be TRBD1 (5 bases). V shed 5 bases and J shed 9 bases, with 11 bases lying between them. The CDR3 is 12 residues long. Germline V gene data show CDR1 as MNHEY and CDR2 as SMNVEV (reference sequence).

V is TRBV14 and J is TRBJ1-2; TRBD1 aligns across 10 bases. V lost 4 bases and J lost 2; bases outside the gene matches: 4. CDR3 size: 15 residues. Germline CDR1 reads SGHDN; CDR2 reads FVKESK. The CDR3 spells CASSPGTGANYGYTF. The DNA for the CDR3 is TGTGCCAGCAGCCCCGGGACAGGGGCGAACTATGGCTACACCTTC.

The chain is built from TRBV18 and TRBJ1-2; D is uncertain. V gave up 5 bases and J gave up 4 bases, with 14 bases separating them. The V gene's germline CDR1 is KGHSH and CDR2 LQKENI. The CDR3 is 14 residues long. The CDR3 is CASSVDPGSYGYTF. In nucleotides, the CDR3 is TGTGCCAGCTCAGTAGATCCCGGTAGCTATGGCTACACCTTC.

This clone was observed a handful of times. The rearrangement links TRBV6-5 to TRBJ1-1; tentatively, D is TRBD1 (6 bases). Per the germline V gene, CDR1 is MNHEY and CDR2 is SVGAGI. The CDR3 runs to 13 residues. With 8 bases removed from V and 10 bases from J, the gap between germline ends came to 20 bases. Here the CDR3 DNA reads TGTGCCAGCCTTGCCCCAGGGGCGATCATAGCTTTCTTT. It specifies CASLAPGAIIAFF.

Here the CDR3 DNA reads TGTGCCAGCAGCTCCGGACTAGCGGTCACAGATACGCAGTATTTT. Translating gives CASSSGLAVTDTQYF. The chain recombines TRBV7-7 with TRBJ2-3; 10 bases line up with TRBD2. Per germline, CDR1 SSHAT and CDR2 FNYEAQ (reference sequence). The CDR3 spans 15 residues. The ends lost 4 bases at V and 2 bases at J; junction bases unmatched: 3.

V usage is TRBV5-8 and J usage is TRBJ1-1; 7 positions agree with TRBD1. Germline CDR1 and CDR2: SGHTS and YDEGEE. After removal of 4 bases from V and 5 bases from J, the junction contained 5 bases not matched to a gene. The CDR3 runs 13 residues. CDR3 nucleotide sequence: TGTGCCAGCAGCCCAAGGGGGCGAACTGAAGCTTTCTTT. This encodes CASSPRGRTEAFF.